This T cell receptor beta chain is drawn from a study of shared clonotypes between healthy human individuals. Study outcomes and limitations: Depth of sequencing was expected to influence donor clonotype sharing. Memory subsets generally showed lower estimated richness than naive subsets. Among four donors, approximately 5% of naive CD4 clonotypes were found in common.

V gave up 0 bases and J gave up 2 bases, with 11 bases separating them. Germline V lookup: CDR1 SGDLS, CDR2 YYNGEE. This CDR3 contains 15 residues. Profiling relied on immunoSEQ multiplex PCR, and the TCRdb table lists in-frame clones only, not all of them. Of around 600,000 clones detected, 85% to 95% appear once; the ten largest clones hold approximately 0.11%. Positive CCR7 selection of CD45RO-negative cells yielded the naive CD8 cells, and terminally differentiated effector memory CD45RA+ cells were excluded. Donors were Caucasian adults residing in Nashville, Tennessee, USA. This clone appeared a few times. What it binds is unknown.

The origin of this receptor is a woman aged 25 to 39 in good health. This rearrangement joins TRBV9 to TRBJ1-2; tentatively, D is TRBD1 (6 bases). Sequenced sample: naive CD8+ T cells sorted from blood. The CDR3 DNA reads TGTGCCAGCAGCGTAGACCGGACAGCAAACTATGGCTACACCTTC. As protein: CASSVDRTANYGYTF.